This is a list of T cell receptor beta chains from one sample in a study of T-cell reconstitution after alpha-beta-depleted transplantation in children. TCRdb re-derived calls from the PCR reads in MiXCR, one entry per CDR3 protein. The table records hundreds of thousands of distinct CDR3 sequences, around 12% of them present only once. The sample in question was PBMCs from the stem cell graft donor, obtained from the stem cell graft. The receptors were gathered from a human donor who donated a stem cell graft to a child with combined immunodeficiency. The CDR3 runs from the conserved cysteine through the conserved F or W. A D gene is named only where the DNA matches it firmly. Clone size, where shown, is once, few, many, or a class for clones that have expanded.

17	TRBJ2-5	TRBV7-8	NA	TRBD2	CASGLVLAGGPQETQYF	TGTGCCAGCGGCTTAGTTCTAGCGGGGGGCCCCCAAGAGACCCAGTACTTC
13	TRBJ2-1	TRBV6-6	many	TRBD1	CASTGQAGDEQFF	TGTGCCAGTACCGGACAGGCGGGCGATGAGCAGTTCTTC
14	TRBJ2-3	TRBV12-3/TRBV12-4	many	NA	CASSPGRGTDTQYF	TGTGCCAGCAGCCCCGGGAGAGGGACAGATACGCAGTATTTT
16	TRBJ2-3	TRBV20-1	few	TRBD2	CSARDMGLAGEDTQYF	TGCAGTGCTAGAGATATGGGACTAGCGGGAGAGGATACGCAGTATTTT
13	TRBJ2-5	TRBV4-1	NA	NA	CASSQDNSETQYF	TGCGCCAGCAGCCAAGATAATTCGGAGACCCAGTACTTC
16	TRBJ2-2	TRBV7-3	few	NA	CASSLGPTGNTGELFF	TGTGCCAGCAGCTTAGGCCCGACGGGGAACACCGGGGAGCTGTTTTTT
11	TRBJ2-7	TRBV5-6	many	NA	CASSPREEQYF	TGTGCCAGCAGCCCAAGGGAAGAGCAGTACTTC
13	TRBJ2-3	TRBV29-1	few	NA	CSVDIGITDTQYF	TGCAGCGTTGATATAGGGATCACAGATACGCAGTATTTT
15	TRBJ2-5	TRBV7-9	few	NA	CASSLINRDRETQYF	TGTGCCAGCAGCTTAATTAACAGGGACCGGGAGACCCAGTACTTC
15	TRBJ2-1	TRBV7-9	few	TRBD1	CASSLKGASYNEQFF	TGTGCCAGCAGCTTAAAGGGGGCATCCTACAATGAGCAGTTCTTC
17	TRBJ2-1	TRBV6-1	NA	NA	CASSPFRTVSSYNEQFF	TGTGCCAGCAGCCCCTTCCGGACAGTCAGCTCCTACAATGAGCAGTTCTTC
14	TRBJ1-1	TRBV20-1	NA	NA	CSARLLGGGTEAFF	TGCAGTGCTAGACTATTGGGTGGTGGCACTGAAGCTTTCTTT
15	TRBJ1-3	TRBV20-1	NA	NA	CSARDGAGTGNTIYF	TGCAGTGCTAGAGATGGAGCAGGGACTGGAAACACCATATATTTT
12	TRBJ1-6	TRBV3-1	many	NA	CASSEGGSPLHF	TGTGCCAGCAGCGAAGGAGGCTCACCCCTCCACTTT
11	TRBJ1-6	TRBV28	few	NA	CASQGNSPLHF	TGTGCCAGCCAGGGGAATTCACCCCTCCACTTT
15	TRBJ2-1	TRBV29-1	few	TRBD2	CSVGLAESSYNEQFF	TGCAGCGTGGGACTAGCGGAGAGCTCCTACAATGAGCAGTTCTTC
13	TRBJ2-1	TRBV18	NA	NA	CASSRIFDNEQFF	TGTGCCAGCTCACGAATCTTTGACAATGAGCAGTTCTTC
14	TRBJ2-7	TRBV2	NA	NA	CASGGDAFGYEQYF	TGTGCCAGCGGAGGGGACGCTTTCGGGTACGAGCAGTACTTC
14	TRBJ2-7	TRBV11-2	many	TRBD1	CASSPMTGNYEQYF	TGTGCCAGCAGCCCCATGACAGGGAACTACGAGCAGTACTTC
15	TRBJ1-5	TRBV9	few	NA	CASSPWDTPYQPQHF	TGTGCCAGCAGCCCCTGGGACACTCCGTATCAGCCCCAGCATTTT
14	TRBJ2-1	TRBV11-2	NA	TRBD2	CASSRPRTSGTQFF	TGTGCCAGCAGCCGCCCGAGGACTAGCGGGACCCAGTTCTTC
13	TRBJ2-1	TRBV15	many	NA	CATSPRPDNEQFF	TGTGCCACCAGCCCTCGCCCCGACAATGAGCAGTTCTTC
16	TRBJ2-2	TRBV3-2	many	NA	CASSPSTGGITGELFF	TGTGCCAGCAGCCCTTCGACAGGGGGAATCACCGGGGAGCTGTTTTTT
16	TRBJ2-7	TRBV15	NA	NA	CATSRLQGDSSYEQYF	TGTGCCACCAGCAGACTACAGGGTGACAGCTCCTACGAGCAGTACTTC
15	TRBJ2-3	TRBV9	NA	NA	CASSVGRSVTDTQYF	TGTGCCAGCAGCGTAGGTCGCAGCGTGACAGATACGCAGTATTTT
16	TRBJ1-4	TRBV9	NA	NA	CASSVGGYATNEKLFF	TGTGCCAGCAGCGTAGGGGGGTATGCAACTAATGAAAAACTGTTTTTT
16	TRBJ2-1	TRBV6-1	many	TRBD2	CASRLLAGGGYNEQFF	TGTGCCAGCAGGCTACTAGCGGGAGGGGGGTACAATGAGCAGTTCTTC
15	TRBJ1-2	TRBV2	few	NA	CASTKRGGRDYGYTF	TGTGCCAGCACCAAGAGGGGCGGGCGGGACTATGGCTACACCTTC
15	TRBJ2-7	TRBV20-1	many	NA	CSARDLETSSYEQYF	TGCAGTGCTAGAGACCTAGAGACAAGCTCCTACGAGCAGTACTTC
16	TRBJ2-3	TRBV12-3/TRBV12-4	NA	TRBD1	CASSPGQGSNTDTQYF	TGTGCCAGCAGCCCTGGACAGGGGAGTAACACAGATACGCAGTATTTT
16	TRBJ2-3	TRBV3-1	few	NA	CASSQGVVAALDTQYF	TGTGCCAGCAGCCAAGGGGTGGTGGCAGCTCTAGATACGCAGTATTTT
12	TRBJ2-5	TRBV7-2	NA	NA	CASSWNRETQYF	TGTGCCAGCAGCTGGAACCGGGAGACCCAGTACTTC
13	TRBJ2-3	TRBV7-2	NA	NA	CASSWGRTDTQYF	TGTGCCAGCAGCTGGGGTCGCACAGATACGCAGTATTTT
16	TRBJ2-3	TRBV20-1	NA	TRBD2	CSARGASGTTTDTQYF	TGCAGTGCTAGAGGCGCTAGCGGCACTACCACAGATACGCAGTATTTT
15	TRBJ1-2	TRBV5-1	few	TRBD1	CASSWAGQGADGYTF	TGCGCCAGCAGCTGGGCGGGACAGGGGGCGGATGGCTACACCTTC
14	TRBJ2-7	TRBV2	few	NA	CASRRDPVVYEQYF	TGTGCCAGCAGACGGGACCCCGTGGTCTACGAGCAGTACTTC
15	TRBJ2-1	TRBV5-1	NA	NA	CASSRIAGSGNEQFF	TGCGCCAGCAGCAGGATTGCGGGGAGTGGTAATGAGCAGTTCTTC
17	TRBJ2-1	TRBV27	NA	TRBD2	CASSLSSSGFSYNEQFF	TGTGCCAGCAGTTTATCGTCTAGCGGGTTTTCCTACAATGAGCAGTTCTTC
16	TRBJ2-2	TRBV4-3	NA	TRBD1	CASSQEAGGAAGELFF	TGCGCCAGCAGCCAAGAGGCAGGGGGCGCCGCCGGGGAGCTGTTTTTT
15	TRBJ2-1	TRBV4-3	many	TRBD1	CASSQGTGSNNEQFF	TGCGCCAGCAGCCAAGGGACAGGGTCCAACAATGAGCAGTTCTTC
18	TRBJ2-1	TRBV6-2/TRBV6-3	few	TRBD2	CASSYFGTIVGFYNEQFF	TGTGCCAGCAGTTATTTCGGGACTATCGTTGGCTTTTACAATGAGCAGTTCTTC
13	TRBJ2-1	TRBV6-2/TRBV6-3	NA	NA	CASSVVVARDQFF	TGTGCCAGCAGCGTCGTCGTCGCCAGGGATCAGTTCTTC
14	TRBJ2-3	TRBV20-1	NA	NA	CSASNYASTDTQYF	TGCAGTGCTAGTAACTACGCTAGCACAGATACGCAGTATTTT
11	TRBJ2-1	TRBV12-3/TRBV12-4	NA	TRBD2	CASGSGGGEFF	TGTGCCAGTGGGTCTGGGGGAGGGGAGTTCTTC
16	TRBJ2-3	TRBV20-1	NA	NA	CSARDQANYPTDTQYF	TGCAGTGCTAGAGATCAAGCGAACTACCCCACAGATACGCAGTATTTT
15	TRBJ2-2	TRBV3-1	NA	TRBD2	CASSARLAVTGELFF	TGTGCCAGCAGCGCAAGACTAGCGGTCACCGGGGAGCTGTTTTTT
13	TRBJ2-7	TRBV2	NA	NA	CASKGSSSYEQYF	TGTGCCAGCAAGGGCAGTAGCTCCTACGAGCAGTACTTC
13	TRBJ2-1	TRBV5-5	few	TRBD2	CASSRGGVNEQFF	TGTGCCAGCAGCCGCGGGGGGGTCAATGAGCAGTTCTTC
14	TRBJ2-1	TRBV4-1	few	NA	CASSQETTNNEQFF	TGCGCCAGCAGCCAAGAAACAACTAACAATGAGCAGTTCTTC
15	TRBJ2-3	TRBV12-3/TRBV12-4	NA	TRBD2	CASRRSGRRTDTQYF	TGTGCCAGCAGACGTAGCGGGAGGAGGACAGATACGCAGTATTTT
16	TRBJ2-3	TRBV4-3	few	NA	CASSQESASGTDTQYF	TGCGCCAGCAGCCAAGAGAGCGCTAGTGGCACAGATACGCAGTATTTT
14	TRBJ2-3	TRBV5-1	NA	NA	CASSSQAGTDTQYF	TGCGCCAGCAGCTCTCAAGCTGGGACAGATACGCAGTATTTT
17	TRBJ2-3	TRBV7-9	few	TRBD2	CASSYPRLAANTDTQYF	TGTGCCAGCAGCTACCCACGACTAGCGGCAAACACAGATACGCAGTATTTT
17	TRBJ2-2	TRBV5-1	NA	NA	CASSLGLLHGNPGELFF	TGCGCCAGCAGCTTGGGGTTGTTGCATGGTAACCCCGGGGAGCTGTTTTTT